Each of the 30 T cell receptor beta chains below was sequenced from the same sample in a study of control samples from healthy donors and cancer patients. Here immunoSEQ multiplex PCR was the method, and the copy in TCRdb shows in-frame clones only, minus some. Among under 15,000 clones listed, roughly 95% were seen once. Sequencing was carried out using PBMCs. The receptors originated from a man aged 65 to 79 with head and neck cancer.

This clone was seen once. The CDR3 DNA is TGTGCCAGCAGTGGCGTCCCCGGGACCGGGTTCGAAAAACTGTTTTTT. It encodes CASSGVPGTGFEKLFF. The chain has TRBV2 and TRBJ1-4; tentative D call: TRBD1 (5 bases). The CDR3 is 16 residues long. Trimming took 4 bases from V and 8 from J, leaving 20 bases between them. Looked up from germline, CDR1 is SNHLY and CDR2 is FYNNEI.

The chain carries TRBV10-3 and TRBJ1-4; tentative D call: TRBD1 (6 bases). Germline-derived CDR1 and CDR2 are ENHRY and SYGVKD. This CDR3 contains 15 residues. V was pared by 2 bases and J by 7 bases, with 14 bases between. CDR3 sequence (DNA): TGTGCCATCAGTGAGCGTCAGGGGACGGGTGAAAAACTGTTTTTT. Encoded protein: CAISERQGTGEKLFF.

The CDR3 reads CASSSGGAVNEQFF. In DNA, the CDR3 is TGTGCCAGCAGTTCCGGGGGGGCCGTGAATGAGCAGTTCTTC. The J gene is TRBJ2-1, the V gene TRBV27; 8 bases agree with TRBD2. This CDR3 is built from 14 residues. Germline loops: CDR1 MNHEY, CDR2 SMNVEV (reference sequence). V lost 4 bases, J lost 7 bases, and 6 bases stayed unmatched.

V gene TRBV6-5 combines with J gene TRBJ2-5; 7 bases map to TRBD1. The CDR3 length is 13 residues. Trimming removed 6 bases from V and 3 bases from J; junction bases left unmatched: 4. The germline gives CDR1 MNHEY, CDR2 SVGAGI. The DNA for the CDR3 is TGTGCCAGCAGCTTCGACAGGGAAGAGACCCAGTACTTC. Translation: CASSFDREETQYF.

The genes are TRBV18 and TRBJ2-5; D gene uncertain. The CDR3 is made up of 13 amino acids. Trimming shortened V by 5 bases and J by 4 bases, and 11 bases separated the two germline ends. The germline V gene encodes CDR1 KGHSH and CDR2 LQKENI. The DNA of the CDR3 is TGTGCCAGCTCAACAAGCGTGGGAGAGACCCAGTACTTC. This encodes CASSTSVGETQYF. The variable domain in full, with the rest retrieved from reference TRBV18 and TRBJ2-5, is NAGVMQNPRHLVRRRGQEARLRCSPMKGHSHVYWYRQLPEEGLKFMVYLQKENIIDESGMPKERFSAEFPKEGPSILRIQQVVRGDSAAYFCASSTSVGETQYFGPGTRLLVL.

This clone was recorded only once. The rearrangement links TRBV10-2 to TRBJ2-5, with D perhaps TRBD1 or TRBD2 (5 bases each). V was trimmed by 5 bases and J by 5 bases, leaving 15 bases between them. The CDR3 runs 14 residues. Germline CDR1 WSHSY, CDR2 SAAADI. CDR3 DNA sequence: TGCGCCAGCAGTATGGGACCCACCGGGGAGACCCAGTACTTC. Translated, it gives CASSMGPTGETQYF.

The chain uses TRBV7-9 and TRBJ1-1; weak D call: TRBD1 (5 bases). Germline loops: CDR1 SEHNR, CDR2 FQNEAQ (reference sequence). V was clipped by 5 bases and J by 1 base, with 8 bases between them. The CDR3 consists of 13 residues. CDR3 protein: CASSTQGNTEAFF. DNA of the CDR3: TGTGCCAGCAGCACTCAGGGGAACACTGAAGCTTTCTTT.

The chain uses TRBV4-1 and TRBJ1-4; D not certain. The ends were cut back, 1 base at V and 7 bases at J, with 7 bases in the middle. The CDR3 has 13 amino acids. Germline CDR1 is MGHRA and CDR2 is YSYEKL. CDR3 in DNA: TGCGCCAGCAGCCAAGTCACTCCTGAAAAACTGTTTTTT. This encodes CASSQVTPEKLFF.

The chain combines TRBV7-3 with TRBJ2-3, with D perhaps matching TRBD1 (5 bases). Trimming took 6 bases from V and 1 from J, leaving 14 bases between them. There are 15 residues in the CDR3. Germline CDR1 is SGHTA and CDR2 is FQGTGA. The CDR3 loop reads CASSFQGAGTDTQYF. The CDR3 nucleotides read TGTGCCAGCAGTTTCCAGGGCGCGGGCACAGATACGCAGTATTTT.

DNA for the CDR3: TGTGCCAGCAGCTTATATGTCTCCAGGGGGCTGAATGAAAAACTGTTTTTT. It translates to CASSLYVSRGLNEKLFF. The rearrangement links TRBV7-2 to TRBJ1-4; 8 positions match TRBD1. CDR1 is SGHTA and CDR2 is FQGNSA in the germline V gene. The CDR3 is made up of 17 amino acids. The J segment lost 5 bases and the V segment lost 2 bases, leaving 10 bases of the junction unmatched.

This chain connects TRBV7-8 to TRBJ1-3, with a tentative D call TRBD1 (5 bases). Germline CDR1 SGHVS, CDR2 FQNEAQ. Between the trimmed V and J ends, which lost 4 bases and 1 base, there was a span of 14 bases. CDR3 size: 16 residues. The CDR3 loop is CASSSGTATSGNTIYF. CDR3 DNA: TGTGCCAGCAGCTCCGGGACGGCCACTTCTGGAAACACCATATATTTT.

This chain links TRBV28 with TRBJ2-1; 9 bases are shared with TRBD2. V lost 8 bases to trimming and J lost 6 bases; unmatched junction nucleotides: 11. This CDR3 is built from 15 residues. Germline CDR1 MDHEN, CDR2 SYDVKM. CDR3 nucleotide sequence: TGTGCCAGCCACACTAGCGGGCGGGTAGTCAATGAGCAGTTCTTC. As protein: CASHTSGRVVNEQFF.

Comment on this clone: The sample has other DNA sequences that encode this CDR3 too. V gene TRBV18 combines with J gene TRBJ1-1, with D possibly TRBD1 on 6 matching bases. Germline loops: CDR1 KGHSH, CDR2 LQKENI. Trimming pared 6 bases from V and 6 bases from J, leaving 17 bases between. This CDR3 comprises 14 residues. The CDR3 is CASSPGGGAAEAFF. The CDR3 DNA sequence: TGTGCCAGCTCGCCGGGCGGGGGCGCGGCTGAAGCTTTCTTT.

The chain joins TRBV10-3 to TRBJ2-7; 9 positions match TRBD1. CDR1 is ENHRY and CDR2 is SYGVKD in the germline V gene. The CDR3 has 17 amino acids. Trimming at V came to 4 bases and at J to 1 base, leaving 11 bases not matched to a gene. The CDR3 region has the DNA TGTGCCATCAGTGCCGCGGGACAGGGAATACAATCCTACGAGCAGTACTTC. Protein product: CAISAAGQGIQSYEQYF.

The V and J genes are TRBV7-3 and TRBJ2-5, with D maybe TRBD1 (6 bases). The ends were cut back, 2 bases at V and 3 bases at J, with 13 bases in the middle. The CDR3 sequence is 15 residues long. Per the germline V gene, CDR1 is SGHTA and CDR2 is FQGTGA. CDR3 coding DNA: TGTGCCAGCAGCTTAGGGGGCCGGGCTGAAGAGACCCAGTACTTC. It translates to CASSLGGRAEETQYF.

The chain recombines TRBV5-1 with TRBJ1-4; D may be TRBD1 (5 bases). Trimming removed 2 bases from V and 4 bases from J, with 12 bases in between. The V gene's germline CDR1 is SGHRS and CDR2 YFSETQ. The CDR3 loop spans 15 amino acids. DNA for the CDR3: TGCGCCAGCAGCTTCGGGGGGACCAGTAATGAAAAACTGTTTTTT. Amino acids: CASSFGGTSNEKLFF.

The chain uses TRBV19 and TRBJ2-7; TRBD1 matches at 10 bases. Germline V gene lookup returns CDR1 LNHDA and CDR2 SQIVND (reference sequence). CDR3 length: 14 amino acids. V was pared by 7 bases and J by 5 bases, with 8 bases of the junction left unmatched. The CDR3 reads CASNQPGQGNEQYF. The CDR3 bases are TGTGCCAGTAATCAACCGGGACAGGGGAACGAGCAGTACTTC.

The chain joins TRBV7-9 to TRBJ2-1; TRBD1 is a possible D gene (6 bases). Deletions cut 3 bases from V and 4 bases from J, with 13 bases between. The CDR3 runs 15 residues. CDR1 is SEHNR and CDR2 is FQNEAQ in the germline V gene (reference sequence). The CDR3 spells CASSFNGQLYNEQFF. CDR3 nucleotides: TGTGCCAGCAGCTTCAACGGACAGCTTTACAATGAGCAGTTCTTC.

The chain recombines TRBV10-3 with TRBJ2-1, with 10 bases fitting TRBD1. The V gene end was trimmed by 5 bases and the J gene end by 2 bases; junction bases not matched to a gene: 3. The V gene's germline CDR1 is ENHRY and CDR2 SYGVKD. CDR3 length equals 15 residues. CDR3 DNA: TGTGCCATCAGTTCCGGGACAGGGGCCTACAATGAGCAGTTCTTC. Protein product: CAISSGTGAYNEQFF.

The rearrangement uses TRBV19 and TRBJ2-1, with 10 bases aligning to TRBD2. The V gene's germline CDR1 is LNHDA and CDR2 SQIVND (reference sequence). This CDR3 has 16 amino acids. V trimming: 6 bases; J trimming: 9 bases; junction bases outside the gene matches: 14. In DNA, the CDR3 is TGTGCCAGTAGCGGACTAGCGGCTCGAGGGGTCGGTGAGCAGTTCTTC. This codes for CASSGLAARGVGEQFF.

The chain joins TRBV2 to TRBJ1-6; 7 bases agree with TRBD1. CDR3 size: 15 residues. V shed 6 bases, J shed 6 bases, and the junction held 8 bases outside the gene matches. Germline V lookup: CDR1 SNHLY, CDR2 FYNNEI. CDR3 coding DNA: TGTGCCAGCAGCGAGGGACAGAGTATTAATTCACCCCTCCACTTT. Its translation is CASSEGQSINSPLHF. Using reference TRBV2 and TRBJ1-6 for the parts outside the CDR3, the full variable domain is EPEVTQTPSHQVTQMGQEVILRCVPISNHLYFYWYRQILGQKVEFLVSFYNNEISEKSEIFDDQFSVERPDGSNFTLKIRSTKLEDSAMYFCASSEGQSINSPLHFGNGTRLTVT.

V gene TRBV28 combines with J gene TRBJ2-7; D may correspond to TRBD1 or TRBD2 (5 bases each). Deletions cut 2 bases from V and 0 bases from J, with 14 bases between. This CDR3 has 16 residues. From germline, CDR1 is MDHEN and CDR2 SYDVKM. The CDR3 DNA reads TGTGCCAGCAGTTTAGGGGGTACTGCAAACTCCTACGAGCAGTACTTC. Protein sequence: CASSLGGTANSYEQYF.

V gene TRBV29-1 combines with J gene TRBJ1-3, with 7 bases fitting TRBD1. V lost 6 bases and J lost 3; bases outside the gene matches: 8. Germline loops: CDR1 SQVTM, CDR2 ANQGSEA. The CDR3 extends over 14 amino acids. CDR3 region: CSVLDRAGGNTIYF. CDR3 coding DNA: TGCAGCGTCCTTGACAGGGCTGGTGGAAACACCATATATTTT.

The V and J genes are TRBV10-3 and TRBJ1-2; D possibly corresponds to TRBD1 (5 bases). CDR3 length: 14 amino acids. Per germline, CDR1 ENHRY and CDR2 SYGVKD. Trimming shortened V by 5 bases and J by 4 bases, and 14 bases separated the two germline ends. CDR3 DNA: TGTGCCATCAGTCCGACAGACTTGCTCTATGGCTACACCTTC. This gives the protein CAISPTDLLYGYTF.

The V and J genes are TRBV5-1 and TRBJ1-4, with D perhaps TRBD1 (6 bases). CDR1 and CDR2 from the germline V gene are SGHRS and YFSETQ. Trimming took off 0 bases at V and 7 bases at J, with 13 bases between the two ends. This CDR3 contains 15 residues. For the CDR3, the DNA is TGCGCCAGCAGCTTGGCCCGGGGGCAAGGTGAAAAACTGTTTTTT. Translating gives CASSLARGQGEKLFF.

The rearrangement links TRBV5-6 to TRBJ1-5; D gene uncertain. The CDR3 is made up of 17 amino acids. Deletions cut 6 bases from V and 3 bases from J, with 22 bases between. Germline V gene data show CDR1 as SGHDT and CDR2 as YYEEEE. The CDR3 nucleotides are TGTGCCAGCACTTCTTCCTACCTCCCTTGGGACAATCAGCCCCAGCATTTT. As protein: CASTSSYLPWDNQPQHF.

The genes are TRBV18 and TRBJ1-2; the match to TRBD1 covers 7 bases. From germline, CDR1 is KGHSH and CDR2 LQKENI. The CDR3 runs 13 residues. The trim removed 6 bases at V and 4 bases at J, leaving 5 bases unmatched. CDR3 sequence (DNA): TGTGCCAGCTCGCGACAGGGTAGCTATGGCTACACCTTC. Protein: CASSRQGSYGYTF.

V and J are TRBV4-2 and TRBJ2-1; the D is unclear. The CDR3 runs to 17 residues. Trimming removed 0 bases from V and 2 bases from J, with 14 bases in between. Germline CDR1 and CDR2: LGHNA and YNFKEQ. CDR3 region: CASSQDATGVAYNEQFF. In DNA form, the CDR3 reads TGTGCCAGCAGCCAAGACGCCACGGGTGTAGCCTACAATGAGCAGTTCTTC.

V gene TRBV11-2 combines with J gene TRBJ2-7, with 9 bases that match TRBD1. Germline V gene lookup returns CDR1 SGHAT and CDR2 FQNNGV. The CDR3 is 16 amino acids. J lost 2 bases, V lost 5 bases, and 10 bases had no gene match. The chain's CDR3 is CASSAHGTGPAYEQYF. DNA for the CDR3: TGTGCCAGCAGCGCGCACGGGACAGGGCCCGCCTACGAGCAGTACTTC.

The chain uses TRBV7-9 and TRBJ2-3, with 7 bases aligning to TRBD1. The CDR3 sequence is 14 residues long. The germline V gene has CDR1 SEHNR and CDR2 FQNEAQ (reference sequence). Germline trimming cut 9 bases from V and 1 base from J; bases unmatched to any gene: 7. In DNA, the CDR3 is TGTGCCAGTCGTCAGGGGGTCGGCACAGATACGCAGTATTTT. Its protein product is CASRQGVGTDTQYF.